This note documents a single TCR beta chain sequence. Its target is unknown. This record belongs to a study of OX40 agonist ivuxolimab in advanced cancers. For the study at large: In this cohort, patients received ivuxolimab, an agonistic anti-OX40 (CD134) antibody. Study-level findings and limits: Expanded peripheral T cell antigen specificity was not determined. In CD8+ T cells, expanded clones were on average more numerous than in CD4+.

Profiling relied on immunoSEQ multiplex PCR, and the TCRdb table lists in-frame clones only, not all of them. The profile shows around 97,000 clones, around 80% of them singletons. The germline V and J ends were trimmed by 2 bases and 1 base, with 12 bases remaining between them. The CDR3 extends over 16 amino acids. Germline assignment: CDR1 SEHNR and CDR2 FQNEAQ (reference sequence). Sequencing used CD4+ or CD8+ T cells sorted from blood, obtained in a trial of the OX40 agonist ivuxolimab. The receptor was derived from an adult with an advanced solid tumor such as melanoma, head and neck, liver or kidney cancer. The rearrangement uses TRBV7-9 and TRBJ1-5, with TRBD1 as a possible D gene (6 bases). The DNA for the CDR3 is TGTGCCAGCAGCTTATCAGCCGGGGGCAGCAATCAGCCCCAGCATTTT. The encoded protein is CASSLSAGGSNQPQHF. The variable domain in full, with the rest retrieved from reference TRBV7-9 and TRBJ1-5, is DTGVSQNPRHKITKRGQNVTFRCDPISEHNRLYWYRQTLGQGPEFLTYFQNEAQLEKSRLLSDRFSAERPKGSFSTLEIQRTEQGDSAMYLCASSLSAGGSNQPQHFGDGTRLSIL.